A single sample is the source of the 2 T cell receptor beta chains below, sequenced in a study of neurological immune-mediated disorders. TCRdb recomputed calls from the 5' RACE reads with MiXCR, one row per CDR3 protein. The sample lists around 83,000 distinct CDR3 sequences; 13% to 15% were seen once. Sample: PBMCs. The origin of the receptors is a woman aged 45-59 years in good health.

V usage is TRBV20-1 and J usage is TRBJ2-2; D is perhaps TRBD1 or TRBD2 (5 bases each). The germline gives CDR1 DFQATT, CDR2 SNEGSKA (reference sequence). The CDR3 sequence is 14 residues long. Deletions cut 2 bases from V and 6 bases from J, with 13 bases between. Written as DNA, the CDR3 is TGCAGTGCTAGAAACCGGGACCCGGCCGGGGAGCTGTTTTTT. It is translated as CSARNRDPAGELFF.

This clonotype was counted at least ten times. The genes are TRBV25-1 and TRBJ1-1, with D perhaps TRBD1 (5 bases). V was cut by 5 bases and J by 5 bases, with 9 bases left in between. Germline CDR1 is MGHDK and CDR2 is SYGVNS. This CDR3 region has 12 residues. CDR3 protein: CASSRGATEAFF. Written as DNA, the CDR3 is TGTGCCAGCAGTAGGGGAGCGACTGAAGCTTTCTTT.